The source of this TCR beta chain is a study of tissue T cells after allogeneic stem cell transplantation. The assay was immunoSEQ multiplex PCR, and TCRdb's table has in-frame clones only and misses some. Altogether fewer than 3,000 clones are present, approximately 43% being singletons, with the ten largest covering approximately 19%. Notes on this clone: The antigen is undetermined. The genes are named according to mouse. The read halts 1 residue ahead of the CDR3 end, with the missing end drawn from the germline J gene.

Regarding time point: mouse harvest day 14 after allogeneic transplant. The graft held 10^6 splenic CD5+ T cells and 10^7 T-cell-depleted bone marrow cells. CDR3 size: 14 residues. J gave up 4 bases and V 0 bases, and 1 base lay outside the gene matches. Germline lookup yields CDR1 SGHSA and CDR2 FRNQAP. Findings and limits, study-wide: In patients and mice, blood and spleen missed much of tissue repertoire. Few T cell clones were shared across patients, but motif clusters showed tissue-specific shared signatures. Anatomically similar tissues had similar TCR repertoires within each patient.

The receptor was isolated from a female BALB/c mouse given C57BL/6 T cells with graft-versus-host disease after an allogeneic hematopoietic cell transplant. The gene calls are TRBV16 and TRBJ2-7, with 9 bases aligning to TRBD2. The specimen was gut tissue. The CDR3 protein is CASSLDLGGYEQYF. The DNA read from the CDR3 is TGTGCAAGCAGCTTAGATCTGGGGGGGTATGAACAGTAC.